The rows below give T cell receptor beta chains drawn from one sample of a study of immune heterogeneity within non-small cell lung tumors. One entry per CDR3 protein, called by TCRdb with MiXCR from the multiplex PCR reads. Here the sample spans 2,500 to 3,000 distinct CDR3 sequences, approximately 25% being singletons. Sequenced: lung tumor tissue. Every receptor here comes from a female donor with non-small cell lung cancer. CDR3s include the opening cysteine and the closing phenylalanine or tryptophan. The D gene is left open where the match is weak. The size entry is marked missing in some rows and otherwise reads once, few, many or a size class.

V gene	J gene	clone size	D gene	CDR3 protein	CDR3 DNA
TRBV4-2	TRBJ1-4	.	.	CASSQGLRGEKLFF	TGTGCCAGCAGCCAAGGTTTGAGGGGGGAAAAACTGTTTTTT
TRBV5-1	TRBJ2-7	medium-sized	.	CASSGSMGYEQYF	TGCGCCAGCAGCGGGAGCATGGGCTACGAGCAGTACTTC
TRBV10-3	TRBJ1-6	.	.	CAISQSEPHQSPLHF	TGTGCCATCAGTCAATCGGAGCCCCATCAGTCACCCCTCCACTTT
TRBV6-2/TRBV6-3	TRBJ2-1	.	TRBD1	CVSRGTASYNEQFF	TGTGTCAGCAGGGGGACAGCGTCCTACAATGAGCAGTTCTTC
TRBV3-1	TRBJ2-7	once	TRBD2	CASSQEAGGTYEQYF	TGTGCCAGCAGCCAAGAAGCCGGGGGGACCTACGAGCAGTACTTC
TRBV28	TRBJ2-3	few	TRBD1	CASSTLGQAADTQYF	TGTGCCAGCAGTACCTTAGGACAGGCTGCAGATACGCAGTATTTT
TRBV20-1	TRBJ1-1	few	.	CSARGPFEAFF	TGCAGTGCTAGAGGACCTTTCGAAGCTTTCTTT
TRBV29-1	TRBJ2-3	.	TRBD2	CSVGYSGRRDTQYF	TGCAGCGTCGGTTATAGCGGGAGGAGGGATACGCAGTATTTT
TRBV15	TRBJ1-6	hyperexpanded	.	CATSTHADFGRSPLHF	TGTGCCACCAGCACCCACGCGGATTTTGGTCGTTCACCCCTCCACTTT
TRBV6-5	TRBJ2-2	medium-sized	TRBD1	CASSYEGQGAPDTGELFF	TGTGCCAGCAGTTACGAAGGACAGGGGGCCCCGGACACCGGGGAGCTGTTTTTT
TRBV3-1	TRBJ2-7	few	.	CASSRSYEQYF	TGTGCCAGCAGCCGGAGCTACGAGCAGTACTTC
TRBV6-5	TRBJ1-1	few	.	CASSYSTRRPMAEAFF	TGTGCCAGCAGTTACTCGACTAGACGTCCAATGGCTGAAGCTTTCTTT
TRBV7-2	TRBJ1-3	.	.	CASSSGGVGNTIYF	TGTGCCAGCAGCTCGGGTGGGGTTGGAAACACCATATATTTT
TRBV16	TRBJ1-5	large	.	CASSQSPARNNQPQHF	TGTGCCAGCAGCCAATCCCCCGCCAGGAATAATCAGCCCCAGCATTTT
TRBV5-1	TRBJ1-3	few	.	CASSLAGGNSGNTIYF	TGCGCCAGCAGCTTGGCCGGCGGGAACTCTGGAAACACCATATATTTT
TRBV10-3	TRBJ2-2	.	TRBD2	CAIAAGGLSTGELFF	TGTGCCATCGCAGCGGGAGGGCTGAGCACCGGGGAGCTGTTTTTT
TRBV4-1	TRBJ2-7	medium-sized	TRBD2	CASSQVAGDLYEQYF	TGCGCCAGCAGCCAAGTAGCGGGAGACCTCTACGAGCAGTACTTC
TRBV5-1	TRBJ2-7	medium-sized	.	CASSFIGDGEQYF	TGCGCCAGCAGCTTTATAGGGGACGGCGAGCAGTACTTC
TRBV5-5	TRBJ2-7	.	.	CASSLDPRGYEQYF	TGTGCCAGCAGCTTGGACCCCAGAGGCTACGAGCAGTACTTC
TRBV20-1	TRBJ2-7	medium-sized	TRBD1	CSADGTGSSSYEQYF	TGCAGTGCAGATGGGACAGGATCCAGCTCCTACGAGCAGTACTTC
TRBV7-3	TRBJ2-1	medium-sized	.	CASSSSLTSNREQFF	TGTGCCAGCAGCTCCTCCCTTACTAGTAACCGTGAGCAGTTCTTC
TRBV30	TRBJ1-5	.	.	CAWSPTRGFSNQPQHF	TGTGCCTGGAGTCCAACCCGAGGGTTTAGCAATCAGCCCCAGCATTTT
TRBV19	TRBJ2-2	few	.	CASSITLAPSNTGELFF	TGTGCCAGTAGTATAACTTTGGCACCCTCGAACACCGGGGAGCTGTTTTTT
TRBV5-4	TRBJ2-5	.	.	CASSFGGTQETQYF	TGTGCCAGCAGCTTTGGTGGGACACAAGAGACCCAGTACTTC
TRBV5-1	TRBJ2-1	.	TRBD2	CASSVRATSGRKDNEQFF	TGCGCCAGCAGTGTGAGGGCGACTAGCGGGAGGAAGGACAATGAGCAGTTCTTC
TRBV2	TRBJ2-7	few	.	CASSEAGPAAYEQYF	TGTGCCAGCAGTGAAGCGGGACCGGCCGCCTACGAGCAGTACTTC
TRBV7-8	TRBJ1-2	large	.	CASSPQGQFYGYTF	TGTGCCAGCAGCCCTCAAGGACAATTCTATGGCTACACCTTC
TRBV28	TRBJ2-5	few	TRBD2	CASSHDGGGETQYF	TGTGCCAGCAGCCACGATGGGGGAGGGGAGACCCAGTACTTC
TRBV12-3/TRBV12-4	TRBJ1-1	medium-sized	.	CASSLRDNYMNTEAFF	TGTGCCAGCAGTTTAAGGGACAATTACATGAACACTGAAGCTTTCTTT
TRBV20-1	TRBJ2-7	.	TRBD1	CSAISLTGGYEQYF	TGCAGTGCTATCTCGTTGACAGGGGGCTACGAGCAGTACTTC
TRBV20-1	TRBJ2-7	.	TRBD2	CSARGGGRDEQYF	TGCAGTGCTAGGGGGGGGGGAAGGGACGAGCAGTACTTC